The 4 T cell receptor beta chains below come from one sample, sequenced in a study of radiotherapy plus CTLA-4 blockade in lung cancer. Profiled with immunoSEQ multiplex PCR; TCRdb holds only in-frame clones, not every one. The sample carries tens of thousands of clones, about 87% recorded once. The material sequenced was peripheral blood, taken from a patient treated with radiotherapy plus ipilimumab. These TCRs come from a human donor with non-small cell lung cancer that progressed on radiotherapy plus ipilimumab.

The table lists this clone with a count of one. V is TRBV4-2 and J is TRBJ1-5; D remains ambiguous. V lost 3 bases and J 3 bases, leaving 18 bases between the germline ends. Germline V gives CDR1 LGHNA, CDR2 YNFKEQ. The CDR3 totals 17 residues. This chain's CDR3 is CASSQATGIQTNQPQHF. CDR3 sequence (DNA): TGTGCCAGCAGCCAGGCGACGGGAATCCAAACCAATCAGCCCCAGCATTTT.

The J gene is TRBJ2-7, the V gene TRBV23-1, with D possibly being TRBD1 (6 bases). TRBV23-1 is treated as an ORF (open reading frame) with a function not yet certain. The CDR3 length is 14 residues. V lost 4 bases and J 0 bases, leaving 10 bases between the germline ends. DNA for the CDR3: TGCGCCAGCAGTCTAGGACAGAGCTCCTACGAGCAGTACTTC. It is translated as CASSLGQSSYEQYF.

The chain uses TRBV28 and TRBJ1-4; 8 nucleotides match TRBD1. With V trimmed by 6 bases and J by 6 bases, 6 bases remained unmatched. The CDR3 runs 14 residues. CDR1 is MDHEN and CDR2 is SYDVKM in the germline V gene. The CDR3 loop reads CASSLTGDDEKLFF. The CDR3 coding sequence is TGTGCCAGCAGCTTGACAGGGGATGATGAAAAACTGTTTTTT.

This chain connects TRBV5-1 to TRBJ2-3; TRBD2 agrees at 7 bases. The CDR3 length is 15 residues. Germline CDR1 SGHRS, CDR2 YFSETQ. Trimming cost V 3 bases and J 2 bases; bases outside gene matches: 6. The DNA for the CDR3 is TGCGCCAGCAGCTCCGTGGGGGGGAACACAGATACGCAGTATTTT. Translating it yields CASSSVGGNTDTQYF.